This T cell receptor (beta chain) was sequenced during a study of T and B cells in COVID-19 patients. This clonotype was seen a handful of times. Multiplex PCR with BIOMED2 TRB-A/B primer pools amplified TRB rearrangements. TCRdb reanalysed the multiplex PCR reads using MiXCR and keeps one entry per CDR3 protein. The sample contains fewer than 3,500 distinct CDR3 sequences, over 20% of which appear only once. Blood genomic DNA input for TRB amplification was 250-500 ng. The receptor was isolated from a human donor with active COVID-19. The sample taken for sequencing was blood.

The CDR3 region is CASSLDPGTAYEQYF. DNA for the CDR3: TGTGCCAGCAGCTTGGACCCTGGGACGGCCTACGAGCAGTACTTC. The chain employs TRBV5-6 and TRBJ2-7; possibly TRBD1 or TRBD2 for D (5 bases each). The CDR3 consists of 15 residues. Germline V gene sequence: CDR1 SGHDT, CDR2 YYEEEE. The ends were cut back, 0 bases at V and 2 bases at J, with 12 bases in the middle.